This T cell receptor (beta chain) came from a study of human T cells and chemical hapten exposure. Single cDNA molecules in the library carried unique molecular identifiers attached during preparation. TCRdb recomputed calls from the RACE reads with MiXCR, one row per CDR3 protein. The data contain 65,000 or so distinct CDR3 sequences, approximately 6.5% of them singletons. CDR3 size: 13 residues. Germline-derived CDR1 and CDR2 are ENHRY and SYGVKD. V dropped 6 bases and J dropped 7; count of bases not matched to a gene: 5. The time point here: healthy volunteer bleed at 6 weeks. Before extraction, the whole blood was not fractionated, and total RNA was taken from it. This clonotype showed up many times.

The sequenced material came from whole blood. The chain recombines TRBV10-3 with TRBJ2-1; 8 positions match TRBD1. The clonotype was recovered from a female donor in good health. Some clones in this sample may be carry-over from other donors' samples. The CDR3 is CAIRDREPNEQFF. Here the CDR3 DNA reads TGTGCCATCAGGGACAGGGAACCTAATGAGCAGTTCTTC.